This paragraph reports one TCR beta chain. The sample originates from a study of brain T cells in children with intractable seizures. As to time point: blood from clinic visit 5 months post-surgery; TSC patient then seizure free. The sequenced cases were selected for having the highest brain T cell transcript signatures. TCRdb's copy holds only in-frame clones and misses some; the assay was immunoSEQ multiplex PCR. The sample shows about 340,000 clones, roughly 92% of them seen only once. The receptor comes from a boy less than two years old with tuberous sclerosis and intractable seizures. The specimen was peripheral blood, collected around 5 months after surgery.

In DNA form, the CDR3 reads TGTGCCAGTAGTCGCATGACGAGGGGACAGGGGATCGACTATGGCTACACCTTC. Translating gives CASSRMTRGQGIDYGYTF. The rearrangement uses TRBV19 and TRBJ1-2; 10 bases line up with TRBD1. In germline, CDR1 is LNHDA, CDR2 SQIVND (reference sequence). The CDR3 runs 18 residues. V trimming: 5 bases; J trimming: 3 bases; junction bases outside the gene matches: 15.